This TCR beta chain was captured by sequencing in a study of identical twins. TCRdb reprocessed the 5' RACE reads with MiXCR, giving one entry per CDR3 protein. The sample records 200,000 to 250,000 distinct CDR3 sequences, over 5.5% being singletons. The germline V gene has CDR1 LGHDT and CDR2 YNNKEL (reference sequence). The trim removed 5 bases at V and 2 bases at J, leaving 6 bases unmatched. The CDR3 is 14 residues long. Findings and limits, study-wide: Potential partial confounding of zero-insertion analyses by invariant MAIT and iNKT cells was noted.

This clonotype appeared a few times. As yet, its antigen is unknown. These data were likewise used in another study, on T cells expressing NK-cell markers. That paper states: The study drew TCR beta repertoires from sorted CD3+CD56+NKG2C+, CD3+CD56+NKG2C- and CD3+CD56-NKG2C+ T cells. Sequenced donors, eight in total, included seven who were HCMV-seropositive and one who was seronegative.

The chain employs TRBV3-1 and TRBJ2-7; TRBD1 agrees at 7 bases. Sample: CD8+ T cells sorted from blood. The receptor was derived from a woman aged 18 to 35 in good health. CDR3 nucleotides: TGTGCCAGCAGCTACGACAGGGTCCCCTACGAGCAGTACTTC. Amino acid sequence: CASSYDRVPYEQYF.